The rows below give T cell receptor beta chains drawn from one sample of a study of shared clonotypes between healthy human individuals. The method was immunoSEQ multiplex PCR; TCRdb's version includes in-frame clones alone and lacks a portion of them. The sample shows just over 2,000,000 clones, about 95% of them seen only once. Sequenced material: naive CD8+ T cells sorted from blood. Every receptor here comes from a man aged 18 to 30 in good health. CDR3s include the opening cysteine and the closing phenylalanine or tryptophan. The D gene is left open where the match is weak.

j_call d_call v_call cdr3_nt cdr3_aa
TRBJ2-1 . TRBV6-5 TGTGCCAGCAGTTACTCCCAGGGTAATGAGCAGTTCTTC CASSYSQGNEQFF
TRBJ2-5 . TRBV5-6 TGTGCCAGCACCTTCCGACAGGCATCCCAGACCCAGTACTTC CASTFRQASQTQYF
TRBJ1-1 . TRBV7-9 TGTGCCAGCAGCCTACCGGACAGTCATGTAGGTGCCACTGAAGCTTTCTTT CASSLPDSHVGATEAFF
TRBJ1-2 TRBD1 TRBV25-1 TGTGCCAGCAGTGGAATGACAGGGGGCCTTACTAACTATGGCTACACCTTC CASSGMTGGLTNYGYTF
TRBJ1-2 TRBD1 TRBV27 TGTGCCAGCAGTCCATCGACAGGGGGCGTTAACTATGGCTACACCTTC CASSPSTGGVNYGYTF
TRBJ2-7 . TRBV7-3 TGTGCCAGCAGCTTAAAGATACTGATAGTCTACGAGCAGTACTTC CASSLKILIVYEQYF
TRBJ2-7 . TRBV6-1 TGTGCCAGCACCCCGTTCGGGTCCGCCTACGAGCAGTACTTC CASTPFGSAYEQYF
TRBJ1-6 . TRBV30 TGTGCCTGGAGTGAGGTGGTTACTTATAATTCACCCCTCCACTTT CAWSEVVTYNSPLHF
TRBJ1-2 . TRBV19 TGTGCCAGTAGTGGCGAGGAATTACCACTTTATGGCTACACCTTC CASSGEELPLYGYTF
TRBJ2-1 . TRBV30 TGTGCCTCGCGGGACCCCGTATACAATGAGCAGTTCTTC CASRDPVYNEQFF
TRBJ2-7 . TRBV7-6 TGTGCCAGCAGCTTATCCGCGTCCGAGCAGTACTTC CASSLSASEQYF
TRBJ1-4 . TRBV30 TGTGCCTGGAGTGAGGGGGCAACTAATGAAAAACTGTTTTTT CAWSEGATNEKLFF
TRBJ2-2 . TRBV13 TGTGCCAGCAGCCTAGGTTCGGGGGAGCTGTTTTTT CASSLGSGELFF
TRBJ2-7 . TRBV5-6 TGTGCCAGCAGCTGGGGGGACAGTTCCTACGAGCAGTACTTC CASSWGDSSYEQYF
TRBJ2-1 . TRBV7-8 TGTGCCAGCAGCCCCGAGGTAAGAGACAATGAGCAGTTCTTC CASSPEVRDNEQFF
TRBJ2-7 TRBD1 TRBV4-3 TGCGCCAGCAGCCAAGCGGACAGGGCCAGTGGGTACGAGCAGTACTTC CASSQADRASGYEQYF
TRBJ1-2 . TRBV28 TGTGCCAGCAGCTTGGTCCGGGACCTGTATTGGGGAACCTTC CASSLVRDLYWGTF
TRBJ2-1 TRBD2 TRBV4-3 TGCGCCAGCAGCCTCGGACTAGCGGGAGGCATTGACAATGAGCAGTTCTTC CASSLGLAGGIDNEQFF
TRBJ2-2 TRBD1 TRBV10-3 TGTGCCATCAGTGAGCCGGAAGGGACAGTTGGGTTTGAGCTGTTTTTT CAISEPEGTVGFELFF
TRBJ2-2 . TRBV4-1 TGCGCCAGCAGCCAAGCGGGGATGAACACCGGGGAGCTGTTTTTT CASSQAGMNTGELFF
TRBJ1-4 . TRBV7-9 TGTGCCAGCAGGTTCCAGGAAAAACTGTTTTTT CASRFQEKLFF
TRBJ2-1 . TRBV30 TGTGCCTGGAGCCCCGGGACATATCGGTTCTTC CAWSPGTYRFF
TRBJ2-2 . TRBV4-1 TGCGCCAGCAGCCAAGAAGGTGCAGGGAACACCGGGGAGCTGTTTTTT CASSQEGAGNTGELFF
TRBJ2-1 TRBD2 TRBV30 TGTGCCTGGAGTTTGTCCTCCGGGACTAGCGGGAATGAGCAGTTCTTC CAWSLSSGTSGNEQFF
TRBJ2-1 TRBD2 TRBV7-9 TGTGCCAGCAGCTTAGCGCCGGGAGGTGAGCAGTTCTTC CASSLAPGGEQFF
TRBJ2-7 . TRBV7-9 TGTGCCAGCAGCTTAGTGGACGGGTCCTACGAGCAGTACTTC CASSLVDGSYEQYF
TRBJ2-1 TRBD2 TRBV7-2 TGTGCCAGCAGCTCACTAGCGGGAGGGCCAAATGAGCAGTTCTTC CASSSLAGGPNEQFF
TRBJ2-7 . TRBV19 TGTGCCAGTTCTCGGGCTATTACTAGCTCCCGATACGAGCAGTACTTC CASSRAITSSRYEQYF
TRBJ1-1 . TRBV19 TGTGCCAGTAGTATGGGATACATTGAAGCTTTCTTT CASSMGYIEAFF
TRBJ2-5 . TRBV9 TGTGCCAGCAGCGTAGTCCCAGGGGACCAAGAGACCCAGTACTTC CASSVVPGDQETQYF
TRBJ2-7 TRBD2 TRBV5-4 TGTGCCAGCAGGGCCGGGACTAGCGGTTACGAGCAGTACTTC CASRAGTSGYEQYF
TRBJ2-1 . TRBV6-6 TGTGCCAGCGGGGGATTAGTAGATGAGCAGTTCTTC CASGGLVDEQFF
TRBJ2-1 TRBD2 TRBV7-7 TGTGCTAGCAGCCCCCTCGACGGGGGGAATGAGCAGTTCTTC CASSPLDGGNEQFF
TRBJ2-7 . TRBV9 TGTGCCAGCAGCGAAGAACCTACGGCGGAGCAGTACTTC CASSEEPTAEQYF
TRBJ1-2 . TRBV4-1 TGCGCCAGCAGCCAAGTTCGGGGGAACTATGGCTACACCTTC CASSQVRGNYGYTF
TRBJ2-7 . TRBV19 TGTGCCAGTAGTGCGACCGCTGGGGACGAGCAGTACTTC CASSATAGDEQYF
TRBJ2-1 TRBD2 TRBV14 TGTGCCAGCAGCCATCTAGCGGGAAAAAACTCCGGGTCCTACAATGAGCAGTTCTTC CASSHLAGKNSGSYNEQFF
TRBJ2-3 . TRBV19 TGTGCCAGTACGTCGGTGCGAGATACGCAGTATTTT CASTSVRDTQYF
TRBJ1-1 . TRBV14 TGTGCCAGCAGCCCCGCGCCGACAGTTGCTTTCTTT CASSPAPTVAFF
TRBJ2-7 . TRBV7-9 TGTGCCAGCAGCCCGAGGGGGGAATTTCGAACCTACGAGCAGTACTTC CASSPRGEFRTYEQYF
TRBJ2-2 . TRBV4-1 TGCGCCAGCAGCCAGGATTCAGGGGCGGGAGCCGGGGAGCTGTTTTTT CASSQDSGAGAGELFF